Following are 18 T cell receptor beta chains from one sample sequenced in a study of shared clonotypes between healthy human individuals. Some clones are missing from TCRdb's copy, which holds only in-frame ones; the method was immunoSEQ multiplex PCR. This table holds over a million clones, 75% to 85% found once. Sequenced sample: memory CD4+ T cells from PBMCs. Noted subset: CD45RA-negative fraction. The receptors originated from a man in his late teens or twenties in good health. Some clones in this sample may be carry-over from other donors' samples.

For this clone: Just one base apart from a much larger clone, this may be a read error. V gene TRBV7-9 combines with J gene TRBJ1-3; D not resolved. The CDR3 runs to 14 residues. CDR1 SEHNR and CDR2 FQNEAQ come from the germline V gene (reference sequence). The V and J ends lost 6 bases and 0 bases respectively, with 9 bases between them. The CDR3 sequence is CASSLGSSGNTIYF. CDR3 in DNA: TGTGCCAGCAGTTTGGGGTCCTCTGGAAACACCATATATTTT.

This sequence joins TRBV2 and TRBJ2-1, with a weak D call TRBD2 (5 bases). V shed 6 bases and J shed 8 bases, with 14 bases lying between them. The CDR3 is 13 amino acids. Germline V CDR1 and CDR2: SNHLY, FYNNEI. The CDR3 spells CASRADGNHEQFF. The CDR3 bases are TGTGCCAGCAGAGCGGACGGTAACCATGAGCAGTTCTTC.

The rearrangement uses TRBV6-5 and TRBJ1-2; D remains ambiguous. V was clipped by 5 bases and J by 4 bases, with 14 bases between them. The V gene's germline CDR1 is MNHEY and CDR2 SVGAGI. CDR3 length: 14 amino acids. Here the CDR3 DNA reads TGTGCCAGCAGTAGGGCAGCCTCGGTCTATGGCTACACCTTC. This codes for CASSRAASVYGYTF.

The CDR3 reads CAWSGGLVLTGELFF. CDR3 coding DNA: TGTGCCTGGAGTGGCGGACTAGTTTTAACCGGGGAGCTGTTTTTT. The chain uses TRBV30 and TRBJ2-2; 7 positions agree with TRBD2. The germline V gene has CDR1 GTSNPN and CDR2 SVGIG (reference sequence). This CDR3 spans 15 amino acids. J gave up 5 bases and V 1 base, and 7 bases lay outside the gene matches.

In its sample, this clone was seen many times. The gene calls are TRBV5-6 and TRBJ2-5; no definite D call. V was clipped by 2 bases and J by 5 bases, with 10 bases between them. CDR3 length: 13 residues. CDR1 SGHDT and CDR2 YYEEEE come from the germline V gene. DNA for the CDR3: TGTGCCAGCAGCTTTTGGGGTCGGGAGACCCAGTACTTC. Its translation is CASSFWGRETQYF. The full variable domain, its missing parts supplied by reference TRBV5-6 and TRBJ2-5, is DAGVTQSPTHLIKTRGQQVTLRCSPKSGHDTVSWYQQALGQGPQFIFQYYEEEERQRGNFPDRFSGHQFPNYSSELNVNALLLGDSALYLCASSFWGRETQYFGPGTRLLVL.

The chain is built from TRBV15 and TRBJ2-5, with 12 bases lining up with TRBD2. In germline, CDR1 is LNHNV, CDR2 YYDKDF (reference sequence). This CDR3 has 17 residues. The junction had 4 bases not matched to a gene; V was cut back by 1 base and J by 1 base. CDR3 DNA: TGTGCCACCAGCAGAGCCGCGGGACTAGCGGGCCAAGAGACCCAGTACTTC. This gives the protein CATSRAAGLAGQETQYF.

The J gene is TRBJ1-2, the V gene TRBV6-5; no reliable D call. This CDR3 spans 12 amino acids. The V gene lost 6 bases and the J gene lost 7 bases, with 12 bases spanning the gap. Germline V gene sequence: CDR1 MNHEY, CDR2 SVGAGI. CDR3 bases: TGTGCCAGCAGGGATGAGGGCTTTGGCTACACCTTC. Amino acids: CASRDEGFGYTF.

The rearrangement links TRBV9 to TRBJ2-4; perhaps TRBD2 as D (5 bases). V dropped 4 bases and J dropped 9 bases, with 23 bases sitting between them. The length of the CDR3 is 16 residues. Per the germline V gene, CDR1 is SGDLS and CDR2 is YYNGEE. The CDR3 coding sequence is TGTGCCAGCAGCCTCCGCCCAGCGGAGAACCTGGGCATTCAGTACTTC. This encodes CASSLRPAENLGIQYF.

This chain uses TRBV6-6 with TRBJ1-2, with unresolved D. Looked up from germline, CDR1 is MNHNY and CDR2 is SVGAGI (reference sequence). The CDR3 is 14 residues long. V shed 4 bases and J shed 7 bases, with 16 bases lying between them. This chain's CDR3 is CASSSRLGRGGYTF. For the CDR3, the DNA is TGTGCCAGCAGTTCCCGACTTGGGAGAGGTGGCTACACCTTC.

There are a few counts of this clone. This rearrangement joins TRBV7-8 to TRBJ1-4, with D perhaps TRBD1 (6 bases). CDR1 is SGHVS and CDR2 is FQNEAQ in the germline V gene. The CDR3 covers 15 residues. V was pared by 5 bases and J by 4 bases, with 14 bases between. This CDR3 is CASSIGGYNNEKLFF. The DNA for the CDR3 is TGTGCCAGCAGCATAGGGGGGTATAATAATGAAAAACTGTTTTTT.

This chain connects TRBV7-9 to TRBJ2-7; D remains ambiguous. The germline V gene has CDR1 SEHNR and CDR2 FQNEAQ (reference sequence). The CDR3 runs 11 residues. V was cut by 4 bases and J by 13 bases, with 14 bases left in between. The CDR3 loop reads CASSSLEKVYF. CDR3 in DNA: TGTGCCAGCAGCTCTTTAGAAAAGGTTTACTTC.

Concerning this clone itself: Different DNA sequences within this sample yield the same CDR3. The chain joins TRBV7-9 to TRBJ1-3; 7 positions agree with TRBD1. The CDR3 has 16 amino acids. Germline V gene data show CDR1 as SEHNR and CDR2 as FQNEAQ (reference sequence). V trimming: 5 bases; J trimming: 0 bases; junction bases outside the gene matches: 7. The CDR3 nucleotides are TGTGCCAGCAGCACACAGGGGCTTTTCTCTGGAAACACCATATATTTT. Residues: CASSTQGLFSGNTIYF.

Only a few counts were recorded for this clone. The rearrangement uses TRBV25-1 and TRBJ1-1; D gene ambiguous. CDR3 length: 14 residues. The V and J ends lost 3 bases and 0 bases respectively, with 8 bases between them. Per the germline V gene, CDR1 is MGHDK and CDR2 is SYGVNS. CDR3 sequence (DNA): TGTGCCAGCAGTGACCGCAGCCTGAACACTGAAGCTTTCTTT. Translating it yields CASSDRSLNTEAFF.

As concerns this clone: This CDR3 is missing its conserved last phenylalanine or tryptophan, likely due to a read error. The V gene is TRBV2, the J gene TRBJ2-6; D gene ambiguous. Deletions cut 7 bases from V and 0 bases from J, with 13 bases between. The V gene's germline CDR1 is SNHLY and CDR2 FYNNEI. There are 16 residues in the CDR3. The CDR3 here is CASTEDPVSGANVLTS. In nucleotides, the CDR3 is TGTGCCAGCACCGAAGACCCGGTCTCTGGGGCCAACGTCCTGACTTCC.

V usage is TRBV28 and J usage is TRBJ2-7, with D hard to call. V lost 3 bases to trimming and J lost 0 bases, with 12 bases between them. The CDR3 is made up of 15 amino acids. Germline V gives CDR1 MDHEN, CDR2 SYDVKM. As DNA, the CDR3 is TGTGCCAGCAGTTTTTTAGGGTCGGGCTCCTACGAGCAGTACTTC. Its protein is CASSFLGSGSYEQYF.

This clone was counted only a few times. The CDR3 DNA reads TGCGCCAGCAGCCAACTCGCGGGACCCTTGACAGATACGCAGTATTTT. Its protein product is CASSQLAGPLTDTQYF. This chain links TRBV4-1 with TRBJ2-3, with a weak D call TRBD2 (6 bases). Germline V lookup: CDR1 MGHRA, CDR2 YSYEKL. V lost 2 bases, J lost 3 bases, and 15 bases lay in between. The CDR3 is 16 amino acids.

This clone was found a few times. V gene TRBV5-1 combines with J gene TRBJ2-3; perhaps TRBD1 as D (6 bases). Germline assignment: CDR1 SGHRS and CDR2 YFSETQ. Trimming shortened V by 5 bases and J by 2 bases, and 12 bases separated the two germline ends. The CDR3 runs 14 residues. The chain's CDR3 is CASSNDRYTDTQYF. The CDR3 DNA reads TGCGCCAGCAGTAACGACAGGTACACAGATACGCAGTATTTT.

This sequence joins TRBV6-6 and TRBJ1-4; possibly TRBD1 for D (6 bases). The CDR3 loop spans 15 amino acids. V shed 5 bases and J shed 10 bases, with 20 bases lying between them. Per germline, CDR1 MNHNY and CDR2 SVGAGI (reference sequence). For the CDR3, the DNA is TGTGCCAGCAGTCAGCCGGGACAAGAGTCGGGAAAACTGTTTTTT. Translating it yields CASSQPGQESGKLFF.